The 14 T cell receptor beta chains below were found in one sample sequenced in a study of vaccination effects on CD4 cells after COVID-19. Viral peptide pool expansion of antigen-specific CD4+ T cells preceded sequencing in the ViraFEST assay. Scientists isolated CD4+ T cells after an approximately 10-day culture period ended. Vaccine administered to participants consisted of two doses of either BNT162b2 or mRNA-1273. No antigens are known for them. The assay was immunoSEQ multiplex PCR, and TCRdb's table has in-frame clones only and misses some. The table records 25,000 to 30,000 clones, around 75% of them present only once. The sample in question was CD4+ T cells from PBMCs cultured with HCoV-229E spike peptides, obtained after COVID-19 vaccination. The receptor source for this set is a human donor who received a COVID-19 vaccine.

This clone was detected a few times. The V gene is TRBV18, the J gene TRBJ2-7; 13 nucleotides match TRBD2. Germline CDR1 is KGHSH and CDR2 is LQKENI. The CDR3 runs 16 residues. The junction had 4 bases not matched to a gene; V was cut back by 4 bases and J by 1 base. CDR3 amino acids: CASSRLTSGGSYEQYF. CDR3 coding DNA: TGTGCCAGCTCACGGTTGACTAGCGGGGGGTCCTACGAGCAGTACTTC.

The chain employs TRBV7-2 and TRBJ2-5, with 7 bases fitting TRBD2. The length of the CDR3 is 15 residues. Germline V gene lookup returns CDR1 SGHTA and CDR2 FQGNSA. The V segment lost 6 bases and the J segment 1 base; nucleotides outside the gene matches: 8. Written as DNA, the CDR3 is TGTGCCAGCAGTCAGACTAGCCATTCCCAAGAGACCCAGTACTTC. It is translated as CASSQTSHSQETQYF.

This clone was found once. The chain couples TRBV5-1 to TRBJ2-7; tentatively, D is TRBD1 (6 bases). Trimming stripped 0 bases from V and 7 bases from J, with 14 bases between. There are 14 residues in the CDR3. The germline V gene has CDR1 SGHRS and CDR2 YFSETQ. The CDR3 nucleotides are TGCGCCAGCAGCTTGGACCAACAGGGTCAGGAGCAGTACTTC. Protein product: CASSLDQQGQEQYF.

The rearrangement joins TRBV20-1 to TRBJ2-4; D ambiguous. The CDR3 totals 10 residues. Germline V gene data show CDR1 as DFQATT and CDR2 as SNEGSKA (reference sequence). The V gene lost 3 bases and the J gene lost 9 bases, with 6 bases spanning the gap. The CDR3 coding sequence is TGCAGTGCTAGTGATGGCATTCAGTACTTC. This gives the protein CSASDGIQYF.

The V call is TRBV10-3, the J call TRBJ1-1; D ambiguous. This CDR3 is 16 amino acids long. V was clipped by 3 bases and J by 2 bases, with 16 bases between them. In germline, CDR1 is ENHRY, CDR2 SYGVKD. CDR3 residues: CAISDRTLDLNTEAFF. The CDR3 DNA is TGTGCCATCAGTGACAGGACTCTCGACCTAAACACTGAAGCTTTCTTT.

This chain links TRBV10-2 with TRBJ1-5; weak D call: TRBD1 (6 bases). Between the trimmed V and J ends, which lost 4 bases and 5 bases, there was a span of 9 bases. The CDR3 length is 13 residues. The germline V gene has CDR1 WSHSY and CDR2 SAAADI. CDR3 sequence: CASSVGGDQPQHF. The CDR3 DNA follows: TGCGCCAGCAGTGTGGGGGGCGATCAGCCCCAGCATTTT.

CDR3 residues: CASSDLAGSYEQYF. CDR3 nucleotides: TGTGCCAGCTCCGACCTGGCGGGTTCCTACGAGCAGTACTTC. This sequence joins TRBV18 and TRBJ2-7, with D tentatively TRBD2 (5 bases). There are 14 residues in the CDR3. V was trimmed by 6 bases and J by 1 base, leaving 13 bases between them. CDR1 and CDR2 (germline): KGHSH, LQKENI.

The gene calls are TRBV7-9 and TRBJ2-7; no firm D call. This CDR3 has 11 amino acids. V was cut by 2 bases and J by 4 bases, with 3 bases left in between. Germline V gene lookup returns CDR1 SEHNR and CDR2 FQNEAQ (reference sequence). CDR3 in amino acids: CASSLFYEQYF. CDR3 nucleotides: TGTGCCAGCAGCTTATTTTACGAGCAGTACTTC.

As DNA, the CDR3 is TGCGCCAGCAGCTTCGTGGTCAGGCAAAGCTCCTACAATGAGCAGTTCTTC. Translation gives CASSFVVRQSSYNEQFF. The chain links TRBV5-1 to TRBJ2-1; D is unclear. CDR1 is SGHRS, CDR2 YFSETQ, per germline. The CDR3 totals 17 residues. Between the trimmed V and J ends, which lost 2 bases and 0 bases, there was a span of 15 bases.

The CDR3 region is CASGIDGPETQYF. The CDR3 region has the DNA TGTGCCAGCGGGATTGACGGCCCGGAGACCCAGTACTTC. J is TRBJ2-5 and V is TRBV2, with D unclear. Germline V CDR1 and CDR2: SNHLY, FYNNEI. This CDR3 comprises 13 residues. V was cut by 8 bases and J by 5 bases, with 15 bases left in between.

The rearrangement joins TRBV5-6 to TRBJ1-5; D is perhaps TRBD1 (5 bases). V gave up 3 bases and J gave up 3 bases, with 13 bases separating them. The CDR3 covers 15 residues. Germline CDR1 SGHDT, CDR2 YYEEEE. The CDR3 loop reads CASSSGTRFNQPQHF. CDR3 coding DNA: TGTGCCAGCAGCTCCGGGACGCGATTCAATCAGCCCCAGCATTTT. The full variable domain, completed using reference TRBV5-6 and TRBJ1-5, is DAGVTQSPTHLIKTRGQQVTLRCSPKSGHDTVSWYQQALGQGPQFIFQYYEEEERQRGNFPDRFSGHQFPNYSSELNVNALLLGDSALYLCASSSGTRFNQPQHFGDGTRLSIL.

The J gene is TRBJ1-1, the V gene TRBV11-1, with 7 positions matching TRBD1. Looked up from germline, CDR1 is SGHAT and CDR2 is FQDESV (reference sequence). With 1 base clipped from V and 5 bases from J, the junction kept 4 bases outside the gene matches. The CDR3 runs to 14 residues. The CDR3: CASSLGQGGTEAFF. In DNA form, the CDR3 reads TGTGCCAGCAGCTTAGGGCAGGGGGGGACTGAAGCTTTCTTT.

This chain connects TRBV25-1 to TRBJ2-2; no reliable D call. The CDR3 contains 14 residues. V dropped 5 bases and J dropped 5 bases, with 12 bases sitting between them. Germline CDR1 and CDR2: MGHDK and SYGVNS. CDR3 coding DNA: TGTGCCAGCAGTTGGGGTAGTCGGACCGGGGAGCTGTTTTTT. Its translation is CASSWGSRTGELFF.

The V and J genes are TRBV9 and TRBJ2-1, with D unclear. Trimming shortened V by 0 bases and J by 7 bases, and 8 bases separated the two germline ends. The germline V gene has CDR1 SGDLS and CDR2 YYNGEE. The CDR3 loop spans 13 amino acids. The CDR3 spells CASSVVSKNEQFF. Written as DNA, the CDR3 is TGTGCCAGCAGCGTAGTGTCGAAAAATGAGCAGTTCTTC.